This T cell receptor beta chain was sequenced for a study of cytomegalovirus exposure and HLA in healthy donors. With 4 bases clipped from V and 5 bases from J, the junction kept 6 bases outside the gene matches. Germline V gives CDR1 SGHRS, CDR2 YFSETQ. The CDR3 is 14 residues long. The study's findings and limits: Rare TCR sequences dominated, though some public TCRs recurred in many donors.

About this clone itself: The antigen is unknown.

Use of 60 Vbeta and 13 Jbeta primers characterized the PCR. Sequenced by immunoSEQ multiplex PCR; TCRdb stores in-frame clones only, minus some. The data contain some 160,000 clones, around 74% of them singletons. This chain uses TRBV5-1 with TRBJ1-1; 9 nucleotides match TRBD1. Material: PBMCs. The sequence was obtained from a woman aged 25-40 years in good health and CMV-seronegative. Written as DNA, the CDR3 is TGCGCCAGCAGCCCCGGACAGGGGAGAACTGAAGCTTTCTTT. It translates to CASSPGQGRTEAFF.